The 9 T cell receptor beta chains presented below share a single source sample, sequenced in a study of blood T cells in healthy people across ages. Together with a sample-barcoded 5' primer, a J-beta primer mix was included in a second PCR lasting about 7 to 12 cycles. TCRdb re-derived calls from the 5' RACE reads in MiXCR, one entry per CDR3 protein. In the table there are some 290,000 distinct CDR3 sequences, roughly 26% of which are singletons. Sequencing was performed on blood. These TCRs come from a woman in her seventies in good health.

This clonotype was counted only a few times. CDR3 in amino acids: CATSRRGQLGNQPQHF. DNA for the CDR3: TGTGCCACCAGCAGGAGGGGGCAACTTGGCAATCAGCCCCAGCATTTT. V usage is TRBV15 and J usage is TRBJ1-5, with 7 bases matching TRBD1. The CDR3 spans 16 residues. Germline V CDR1 and CDR2: LNHNV, YYDKDF (reference sequence). V dropped 3 bases and J dropped 2; count of bases not matched to a gene: 7.

The genes are TRBV28 and TRBJ2-1, with 7 bases identical to TRBD1. The J call may be mistaken, given a closer DNA end match to TRBJ2-5. Per the germline V gene, CDR1 is MDHEN and CDR2 is SYDVKM. The CDR3 is 13 amino acids. CDR3 amino acids: CASRTTGRETQYF. CDR3 bases: TGTGCCAGCAGGACGACAGGGAGAGAGACCCAGTACTTC.

This clonotype turned up a few times. The V and J genes are TRBV29-1 and TRBJ2-5; no definite D call. Trimming removed 7 bases at V and 7 bases at J, with 10 bases between. The CDR3 has 10 residues. Germline V gene lookup returns CDR1 SQVTM and CDR2 ANQGSEA. CDR3 loop: CSADHRTQYF. CDR3 nucleotide sequence: TGCAGCGCCGATCATCGGACCCAGTACTTC.

This clonotype occurred a few times. This rearrangement joins TRBV25-1 to TRBJ1-4; no clear D. Trimming took off 3 bases at V and 0 bases at J, with 17 bases between the two ends. The length of the CDR3 is 18 residues. The germline CDR1 and CDR2 sequences are MGHDK and SYGVNS. The CDR3 region is CASSDAAAKSSTNEKLFF. CDR3 coding DNA: TGTGCCAGCAGTGACGCGGCGGCCAAAAGTTCAACTAATGAAAAACTGTTTTTT. Variable domain in full (rest from reference TRBV25-1 and TRBJ1-4): EADIYQTPRYLVIGTGKKITLECSQTMGHDKMYWYQQDPGMELHLIHYSYGVNSTEKGDLSSESTVSRIRTEHFPLTLESARPSHTSQYLCASSDAAAKSSTNEKLFFGSGTQLSVL.

The chain couples TRBV5-5 to TRBJ2-6; 7 bases are a match to TRBD1. From germline, CDR1 is SGHKS and CDR2 YYEKEE (reference sequence). V lost 4 bases, J lost 0 bases, and 13 bases stayed unmatched. The CDR3 totals 19 residues. CDR3 residues: CASSLGVMTGSSGANVLTF. The CDR3 DNA sequence: TGTGCCAGCAGCCTGGGTGTGATGACAGGGAGCTCTGGGGCCAACGTCCTGACTTTC.

This clonotype was seen only a few times. The rearrangement joins TRBV12-3 or TRBV12-4 to TRBJ1-1, with D maybe TRBD1 (5 bases). Trimming removed 3 bases from V and 12 bases from J, with 14 bases in between. The CDR3 extends over 12 amino acids. DNA for the CDR3: TGTGCCAGCAGTTTGCTGGGACTAGGAACTTTCTTT. This sequence encodes CASSLLGLGTFF.

This clonotype was counted a few times. The CDR3 does not close with the conserved phenylalanine or tryptophan, likely indicating a read error. V gene TRBV20-1 combines with J gene TRBJ2-1; D not resolved. The CDR3 is 11 residues long. Germline-derived CDR1 and CDR2 are DFQATT and SNEGSKA (reference sequence). Here the CDR3 reads CSARQMEEQFL. CDR3 nucleotide sequence: TGCAGCGCTAGACAAATGGAGGAGCAGTTCCTC.

CDR3 coding DNA: TGTGCCAGCAGTCCCAGCGGGACCAGAGCCTACGAGCAGTACTTC. Its protein product is CASSPSGTRAYEQYF. V is TRBV28 and J is TRBJ2-7; TRBD2 aligns across 7 bases. Germline CDR1 reads MDHEN; CDR2 reads SYDVKM. This CDR3 is built from 15 residues. J was trimmed by 2 bases and V by 5 bases; bases with no gene match: 9.

The rearrangement uses TRBV10-3 and TRBJ1-2, with D perhaps TRBD1 (6 bases). With 7 bases removed from V and 5 bases from J, the gap between germline ends came to 14 bases. The CDR3 runs 13 residues. Germline CDR1 reads ENHRY; CDR2 reads SYGVKD. The CDR3 region is CAITLDRKYGYTF. DNA for the CDR3: TGTGCCATCACCTTGGACAGAAAGTATGGCTACACCTTC.